This T cell receptor beta chain was retrieved from a study of T cells in tumors after PD-1 blockade. This CDR3 is 14 amino acids long. Germline values: CDR1 SNHLY, CDR2 FYNNEI. Trimming removed 7 bases at V and 1 base at J, with 14 bases between. Repertoires were generated with immunoSEQ multiplex PCR, while TCRdb's copy carries only in-frame clones and drops some. This repertoire shows roughly 50,000 clones, 81% found once; its top ten account for more than 3.5%. Template: tumor biopsy or peripheral blood genomic DNA, 616-6,004 ng per sample. The receptor's source is a human donor with basal cell carcinoma. The rearrangement joins TRBV2 to TRBJ2-7, with D unclear. Sequenced here: PBMCs, sampled before anti-PD-1 treatment. CDR3 in DNA: TGTGCCAGCAAAACCATAGGACCATCCTACGAGCAGTACTTC. Its protein is CASKTIGPSYEQYF.